This TCR beta chain derives from a study of beta chain features in type 1 diabetes. The study, taken as a whole, reports: Amplification by PCR could prefer shorter templates, with the same effect in patients and controls. It was among patients, rather than healthy donors, that naive, central memory and Treg TCRB repertoires appeared more similar. Cells with high TCR expression could be over-represented when cDNA is sequenced.

To note about this clone: The target antigen is unknown.

This CDR3 is built from 15 residues. The germline V gene has CDR1 SEHNR and CDR2 FQNEAQ (reference sequence). Germline trimming cut 5 bases from V and 2 bases from J; bases unmatched to any gene: 4. The whole isolated RNA underwent reverse transcription, so sequencing captured expressed TCRB transcripts. The method was immunoSEQ multiplex PCR; TCRdb's version includes in-frame clones alone and lacks a portion of them. The sample shows around 160,000 clones, 48% of them seen only once. It was via CD45RO/CCR7/CD25/CD127/CD95/CD27 that CD4+ naive, central memory, regulatory and stem cell-like memory cells were sorted.

The clonotype comes from a man younger than 35 in good health. Material for sequencing was Tregs from blood. This rearrangement joins TRBV7-9 to TRBJ2-3; 10 nucleotides match TRBD1. CDR3 sequence reads: CASSLGTGATDTQYF. CDR3 coding DNA: TGTGCCAGCAGCCTGGGGACAGGGGCCACAGATACGCAGTATTTT.